The clone carrying this T cell receptor (beta chain) was detected many times. The V and J ends lost 4 bases and 4 bases respectively, with 7 bases between them. Germline CDR1 and CDR2: LGHDT and YNNKEL (reference sequence). This CDR3 is 12 amino acids long. This sample stems from a study of blood T cell repertoires in COVID-19. About the study: The United States, Italy and Spain were the sources of the acute and convalescent COVID-19 samples. Sources were T cells, B-cell-depleted T cells, or PBMCs; the material itself was cDNA or gDNA.

In the original processing: The authors estimated nucleated cell counts from reference gene primer amplification. Sequencing used immunoSEQ multiplex PCR; TCRdb keeps in-frame clones, though not all of them. V and J calls and clone size come straight from that table; D and trimming were deduced from the DNA. The repertoire has fewer than 200,000 clones, around 77% of them found once; the top ten carry 2.5% to 3.5%. J is TRBJ1-2 and V is TRBV3-1 (or the pseudogene TRBV3-2); D is uncertain. The sequence came from a man aged 65-85 years with acute or convalescent COVID-19. What was sequenced was peripheral blood. The CDR3 DNA reads as TGTGCCAGCAGCCTAAAGCTCTATGGCTACACCTTC. Amino acids: CASSLKLYGYTF.